This TCR beta chain derives from a study of T cells after yellow fever vaccination. Looking at the study overall: SMART-Seq v4 Ultra Low Input handled preparation of low-cell-number fractions.

The length of the CDR3 is 15 residues. CDR1 and CDR2 (germline): LGHDT, YNNKEL (reference sequence). V lost 0 bases to trimming and J lost 2 bases, with 8 bases between them. Overall study results and limits: Peaking on day 5 versus 15, the secondary response was faster but weaker.

Remarks on this clonotype: The antigen is not known.

Each CDR3 protein is one row after TCRdb ran MiXCR on the 5' RACE reads. Of 500,000 to 700,000 distinct CDR3 sequences listed, 15% to 20% are singletons. The clonotype originates from a man younger than 45 who received the YFV17D yellow fever vaccine. The sequenced sample was PBMCs, obtained 15 days after the yellow fever booster vaccination. The rearrangement uses TRBV3-1 and TRBJ2-1; unclear D gene. The CDR3, as DNA: TGTGCCAGCAGCCAAGATACCGGCGCCTACAATGAGCAGTTCTTC. Amino acids: CASSQDTGAYNEQFF.